This T cell receptor beta chain is from a study of T cell changes during pregnancy in multiple sclerosis (dated by TCRdb to between 2018 and 2021). Looking at the study overall: The study examined how the T cell repertoire changed over the course of pregnancy in women with multiple sclerosis.

Libraries were prepared through the immunoSEQ multiplex PCR assay. TCRdb took this table from immuneACCESS and kept in-frame rearrangements with V and J called. Such tables lack part of the clones; where checked against another copy, unresolved V genes explain under half of the gap, and the rest is unexplained. For this sample the table gives roughly 35,000 clones, of which about 91% were detected only once. The ten largest make up roughly 0.44% of the sample. The CDR3 goes from the cysteine to the phenylalanine over 14 residues. The CDR3 DNA has 42 bases and is translated from base 1. Via the germline V gene, CDR1 is MNHNS and CDR2 SASEGT. V has 5 bases trimmed and J has 4 bases trimmed; junction bases matching no gene number 4. The sample holds one count of this clone. The specificity of this receptor is unknown. No qualities accompany the bases; no much larger clone lies one base away.

The V and J genes are TRBV6-1 and TRBJ1-5; TRBD1 aligns with 8 central bases. The sequenced sample was CD4+ T cells from peripheral blood mononuclear cells, obtained after pregnancy. The source is a female donor with multiple sclerosis, enrolled in a pregnancy study. The CDR3 amino acid sequence is: CASSLTGANQPQHF. In nucleotide form, the sequence is TGTGCCAGCAGTTTGACAGGGGCAAATCAGCCCCAGCATTTT.